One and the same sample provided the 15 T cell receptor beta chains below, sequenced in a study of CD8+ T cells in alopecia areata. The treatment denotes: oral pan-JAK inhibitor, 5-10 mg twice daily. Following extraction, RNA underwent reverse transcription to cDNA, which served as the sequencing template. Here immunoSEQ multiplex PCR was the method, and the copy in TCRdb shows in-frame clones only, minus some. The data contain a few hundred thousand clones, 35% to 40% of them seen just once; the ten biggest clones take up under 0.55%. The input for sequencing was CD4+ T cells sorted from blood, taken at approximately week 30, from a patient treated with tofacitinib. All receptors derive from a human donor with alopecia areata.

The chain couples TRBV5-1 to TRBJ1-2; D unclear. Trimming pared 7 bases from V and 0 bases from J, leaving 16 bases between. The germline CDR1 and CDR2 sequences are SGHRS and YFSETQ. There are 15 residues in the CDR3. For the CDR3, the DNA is TGCGCCAGCCGTAGGTGGGCAGCTACTAACTATGGCTACACCTTC. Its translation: CASRRWAATNYGYTF.

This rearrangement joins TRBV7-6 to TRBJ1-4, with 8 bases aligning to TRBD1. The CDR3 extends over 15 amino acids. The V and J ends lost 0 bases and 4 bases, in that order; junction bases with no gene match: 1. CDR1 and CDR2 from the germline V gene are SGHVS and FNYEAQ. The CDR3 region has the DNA TGTGCCAGCAGCTTAGCGGGACAGGTTAATGAAAAACTGTTTTTT. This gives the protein CASSLAGQVNEKLFF.

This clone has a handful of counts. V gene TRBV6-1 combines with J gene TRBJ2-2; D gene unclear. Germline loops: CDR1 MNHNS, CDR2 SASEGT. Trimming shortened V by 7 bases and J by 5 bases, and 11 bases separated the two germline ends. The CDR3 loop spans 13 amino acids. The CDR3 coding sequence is TGTGCCAGCATCACGGGTTCGACCGGGGAGCTGTTTTTT. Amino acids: CASITGSTGELFF.

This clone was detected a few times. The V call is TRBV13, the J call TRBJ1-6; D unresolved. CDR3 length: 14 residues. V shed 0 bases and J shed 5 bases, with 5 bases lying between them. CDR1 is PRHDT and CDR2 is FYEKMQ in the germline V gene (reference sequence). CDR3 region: CASSLGGNNSPLHF. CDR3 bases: TGTGCCAGCAGCTTAGGCGGAAATAATTCACCCCTCCACTTT.

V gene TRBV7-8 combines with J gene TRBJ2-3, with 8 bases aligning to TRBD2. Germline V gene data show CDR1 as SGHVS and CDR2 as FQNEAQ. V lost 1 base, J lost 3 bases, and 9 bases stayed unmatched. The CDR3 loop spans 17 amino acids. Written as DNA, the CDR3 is TGTGCCAGCAGCTTAGATAGTCTTAGCGGGACGACAGATACGCAGTATTTT. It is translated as CASSLDSLSGTTDTQYF. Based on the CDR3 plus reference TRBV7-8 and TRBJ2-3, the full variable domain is GAGVSQSPRYKVAKRGQDVALRCDPISGHVSLFWYQQALGQGPEFLTYFQNEAQLDKSGLPSDRFFAERPEGSVSTLKIQRTQQEDSAVYLCASSLDSLSGTTDTQYFGPGTRLTVL.

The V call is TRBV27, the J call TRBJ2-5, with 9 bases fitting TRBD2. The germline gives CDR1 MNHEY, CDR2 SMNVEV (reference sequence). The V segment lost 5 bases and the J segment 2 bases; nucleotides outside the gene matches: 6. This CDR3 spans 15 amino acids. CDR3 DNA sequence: TGTGCCAGCAGTCGGCTAGCGGGGTTTCAAGAGACCCAGTACTTC. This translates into CASSRLAGFQETQYF.

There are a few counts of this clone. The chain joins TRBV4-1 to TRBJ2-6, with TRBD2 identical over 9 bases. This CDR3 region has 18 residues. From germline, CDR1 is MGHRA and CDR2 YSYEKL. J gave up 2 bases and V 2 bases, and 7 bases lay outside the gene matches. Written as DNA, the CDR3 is TGCGCCAGCAGCCAACGCGTGATAGCGGGAGCTGGGGCCAACGTCCTGACTTTC. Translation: CASSQRVIAGAGANVLTF.

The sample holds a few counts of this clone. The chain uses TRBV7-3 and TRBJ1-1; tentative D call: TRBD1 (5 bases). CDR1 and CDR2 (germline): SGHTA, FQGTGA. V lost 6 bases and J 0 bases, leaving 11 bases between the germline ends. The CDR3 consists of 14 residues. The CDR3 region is CASREGLMNTEAFF. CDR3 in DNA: TGTGCCAGCAGGGAGGGACTCATGAACACTGAAGCTTTCTTT.

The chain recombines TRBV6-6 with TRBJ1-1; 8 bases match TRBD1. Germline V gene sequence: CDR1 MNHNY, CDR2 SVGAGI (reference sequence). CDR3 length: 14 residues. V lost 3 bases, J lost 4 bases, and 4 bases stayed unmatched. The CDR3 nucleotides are TGTGCCAGCAGTTATCCCGGACAGGGCACTGAAGCTTTCTTT. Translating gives CASSYPGQGTEAFF.

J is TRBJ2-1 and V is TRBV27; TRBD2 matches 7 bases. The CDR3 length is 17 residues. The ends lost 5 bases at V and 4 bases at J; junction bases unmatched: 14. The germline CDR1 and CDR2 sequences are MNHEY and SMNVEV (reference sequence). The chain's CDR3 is CASSRTRRGAGYNEQFF. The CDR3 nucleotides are TGTGCCAGCAGTCGCACTCGCCGTGGAGCGGGGTACAATGAGCAGTTCTTC.

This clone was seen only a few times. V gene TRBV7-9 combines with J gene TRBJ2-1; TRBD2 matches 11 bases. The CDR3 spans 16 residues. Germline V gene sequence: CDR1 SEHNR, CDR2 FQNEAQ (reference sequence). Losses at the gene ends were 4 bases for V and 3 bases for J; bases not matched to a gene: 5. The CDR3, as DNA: TGTGCCAGCAGCTCGACCGGGACTAGCGGCTACAATGAGCAGTTCTTC. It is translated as CASSSTGTSGYNEQFF. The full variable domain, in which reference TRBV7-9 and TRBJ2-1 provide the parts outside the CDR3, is DTGVSQNPRHKITKRGQNVTFRCDPISEHNRLYWYRQTLGQGPEFLTYFQNEAQLEKSRLLSDRFSAERPKGSFSTLEIQRTEQGDSAMYLCASSSTGTSGYNEQFFGPGTRLTVL.

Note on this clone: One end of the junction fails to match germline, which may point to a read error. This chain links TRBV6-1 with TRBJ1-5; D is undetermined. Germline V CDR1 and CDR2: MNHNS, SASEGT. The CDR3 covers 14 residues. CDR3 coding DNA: TGTGCCAGCAGTGAGTTACAGACCAATCGGCCCCAGCATTTT. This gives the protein CASSELQTNRPQHF.

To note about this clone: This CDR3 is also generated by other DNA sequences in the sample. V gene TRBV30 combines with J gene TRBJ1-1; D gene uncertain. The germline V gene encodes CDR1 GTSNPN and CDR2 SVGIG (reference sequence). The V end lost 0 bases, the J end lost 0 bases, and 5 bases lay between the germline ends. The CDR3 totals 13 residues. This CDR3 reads CAWSVQVNTEAFF. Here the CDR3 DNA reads TGTGCCTGGAGTGTTCAAGTGAACACTGAAGCTTTCTTT.

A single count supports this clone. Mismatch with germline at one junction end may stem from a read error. CDR3 sequence: CSVRGTSNTRELFF. CDR3 sequence (DNA): TGCAGCGTTAGAGGGACATCTAACACCAGGGAGCTGTTTTTT. The V call is TRBV29-1, the J call TRBJ2-2; possibly TRBD1 for D (6 bases). Germline-derived CDR1 and CDR2 are SQVTM and ANQGSEA. CDR3 length: 14 amino acids.

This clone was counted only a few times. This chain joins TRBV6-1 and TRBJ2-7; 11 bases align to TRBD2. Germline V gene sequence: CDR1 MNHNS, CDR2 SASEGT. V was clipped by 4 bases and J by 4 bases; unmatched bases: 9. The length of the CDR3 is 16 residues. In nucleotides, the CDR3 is TGTGCCAGCAGTGTGAGACCGGGACTAGCGGAATACGAGCAGTACTTC. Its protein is CASSVRPGLAEYEQYF.